The 21 T cell receptor beta chains in this list originate from one sample, sequenced in a study of persistence of HIV-infected CD4 T cells. Cells were stimulated with overlapping HIV-1 Gag 15-mer peptides. CD40L-negative CD69-negative CD45RO-high memory CD4+ T cells were sorted as populations depleted of antigen-responding cells. Their target antigens are unknown. The libraries were made with immunoSEQ version 4 in survey mode. Here immunoSEQ multiplex PCR was the method, and the copy in TCRdb shows in-frame clones only, minus some. The table has 30,000 to 40,000 clones, approximately 80% seen once. Here the sequenced sample was CD4+ T cells sorted from PBMCs after roughly 17-hour stimulation, taken from a patient who received antiretroviral therapy. These receptors were obtained from an adult woman with HIV who was CMV-seropositive.

The chain recombines TRBV2 with TRBJ2-5; 11 nucleotides align to TRBD1. V trimming: 5 bases; J trimming: 1 base; junction bases outside the gene matches: 9. Germline lookup yields CDR1 SNHLY and CDR2 FYNNEI. The CDR3 is 17 amino acids. The CDR3 coding sequence is TGTGCCAGCAGTCCCTTTCGGGGGACAGGGGGCCAAGAGACCCAGTACTTC. Translating gives CASSPFRGTGGQETQYF.

The chain recombines TRBV19 with TRBJ1-6, with TRBD1 matching over 10 bases. The ends lost 6 bases at V and 7 bases at J; junction bases unmatched: 6. This CDR3 contains 15 residues. Germline V gene sequence: CDR1 LNHDA, CDR2 SQIVND (reference sequence). The CDR3 nucleotides read TGTGCCAGTAGACCGGGACAGGGGACCAATTCACCCCTCCACTTT. Translated, it gives CASRPGQGTNSPLHF.

The CDR3 here is CASSIQEARYEQYF. Here the CDR3 DNA reads TGTGCCAGCAGTATCCAGGAGGCTCGCTACGAGCAGTACTTC. The chain carries TRBV6-5 and TRBJ2-7; D may be TRBD2 (5 bases). The CDR3 totals 14 residues. The V end was cut by 5 bases, the J end by 3 bases, with 14 bases between. Germline loops: CDR1 MNHEY, CDR2 SVGAGI.

The chain has TRBV24-1 and TRBJ2-5, with 9 nucleotides matching TRBD1. Germline CDR1 reads KGHDR; CDR2 reads SFDVKD. V lost 9 bases and J lost 5; bases outside the gene matches: 6. This CDR3 spans 13 amino acids. The CDR3 protein is CATGTGYGETQYF. For the CDR3, the DNA is TGTGCCACCGGGACAGGGTATGGGGAGACCCAGTACTTC.

V gene TRBV5-1 combines with J gene TRBJ2-5; D tentatively reads TRBD1 or TRBD2 (5 bases each). Trimming stripped 1 base from V and 4 bases from J, with 11 bases between. In germline, CDR1 is SGHRS, CDR2 YFSETQ. The CDR3 length is 14 residues. The CDR3 here is CASSLLSGTETQYF. The CDR3 DNA sequence: TGCGCCAGCAGCTTGCTATCCGGGACAGAGACCCAGTACTTC.

The V and J genes are TRBV6-5 and TRBJ1-1, with 7 bases identical to TRBD1. Per the germline V gene, CDR1 is MNHEY and CDR2 is SVGAGI. Germline trimming cut 6 bases from V and 5 bases from J; bases unmatched to any gene: 6. The CDR3 contains 13 residues. The CDR3 DNA reads as TGTGCCAGCAGAAAGACAGGGTTAACTGAAGCTTTCTTT. It specifies CASRKTGLTEAFF.

This clone was counted a few times. The chain combines TRBV4-1 with TRBJ2-5; 11 bases are a match to TRBD2. Germline CDR1 is MGHRA and CDR2 is YSYEKL. V shed 3 bases and J 5 bases; nucleotides not matched to a gene: 8. CDR3 length: 16 amino acids. CDR3 loop: CASSQTSGTYGETQYF. For the CDR3, the DNA is TGCGCCAGCAGCCAGACTAGCGGGACCTACGGGGAGACCCAGTACTTC.

This chain joins TRBV29-1 and TRBJ1-1, with TRBD1 as a possible D gene (5 bases). V was trimmed by 3 bases and J by 5 bases, leaving 10 bases between them. This CDR3 is 12 amino acids long. CDR1 and CDR2 (germline): SQVTM, ANQGSEA. The DNA for the CDR3 is TGCAGCGTTGACGGGGGGTTGACTGAAGCTTTCTTT. Protein product: CSVDGGLTEAFF. The full variable domain, with the rest looked up from reference TRBV29-1 and TRBJ1-1, is SAVISQKPSRDICQRGTSLTIQCQVDSQVTMMFWYRQQPGQSLTLIATANQGSEATYESGFVIDKFPISRPNLTFSTLTVSNMSPEDSSIYLCSVDGGLTEAFFGQGTRLTVV.

The rearrangement joins TRBV6-4 to TRBJ1-4, with a possible D match to TRBD1 (5 bases). V was cut by 5 bases and J by 4 bases, with 11 bases left in between. The CDR3 consists of 14 residues. Germline values: CDR1 MRHNA, CDR2 SNTAGT. CDR3 region: CASSPGLGNEKLFF. CDR3 nucleotide sequence: TGTGCCAGCAGTCCAGGGCTGGGTAATGAAAAACTGTTTTTT.

This clone was picked up a small number of times. The chain is built from TRBV9 and TRBJ2-3; tentatively, D is TRBD1 (5 bases). Trimming removed 0 bases from V and 4 bases from J, with 18 bases in between. Germline-derived CDR1 and CDR2 are SGDLS and YYNGEE. The CDR3 covers 17 residues. CDR3 in DNA: TGTGCCAGCAGCGTAGACGCCCTTCGAGCAGGGCCAGATACGCAGTATTTT. Its translation is CASSVDALRAGPDTQYF. The variable domain in full, completed from reference TRBV9 and TRBJ2-3, reads DSGVTQTPKHLITATGQRVTLRCSPRSGDLSVYWYQQSLDQGLQFLIQYYNGEERAKGNILERFSAQQFPDLHSELNLSSLELGDSALYFCASSVDALRAGPDTQYFGPGTRLTVL.

The chain carries TRBV7-6 and TRBJ2-5; 7 bases fit TRBD1. CDR3 size: 15 residues. V gave up 5 bases and J gave up 2 bases; unmatched junction bases: 8. Germline lookup yields CDR1 SGHVS and CDR2 FNYEAQ. For the CDR3, the DNA is TGTGCCAGCAGCCCCATTACAGGGGTTCAAGAGACCCAGTACTTC. Its protein is CASSPITGVQETQYF. Complete variable domain (other parts from reference TRBV7-6 and TRBJ2-5): GAGVSQSPRYKVTKRGQDVALRCDPISGHVSLYWYRQALGQGPEFLTYFNYEAQQDKSGLPNDRFSAERPEGSISTLTIQRTEQRDSAMYRCASSPITGVQETQYFGPGTRLLVL.

This clone was seen more than once but under ten times. The rearrangement links TRBV7-8 to TRBJ1-4; TRBD1 matches at 7 bases. Per the germline V gene, CDR1 is SGHVS and CDR2 is FQNEAQ. CDR3 length equals 12 residues. The V gene end was trimmed by 4 bases and the J gene end by 13 bases; junction bases not matched to a gene: 6. The CDR3 region is CASSWPQGVLFF. The CDR3 DNA follows: TGTGCCAGCAGCTGGCCCCAGGGGGTACTGTTTTTT.

The chain uses TRBV5-1 and TRBJ2-1; D not certain. V was clipped by 3 bases and J by 4 bases, with 14 bases between them. CDR1 is SGHRS, CDR2 YFSETQ, per germline. The CDR3 spans 15 residues. As DNA, the CDR3 is TGCGCCAGCAGCTCCGACTCGCCCAATTACAATGAGCAGTTCTTC. Translated: CASSSDSPNYNEQFF.

The chain's CDR3 is CASSPVSPGTGELFF. The CDR3 DNA sequence: TGTGCCAGCTCACCAGTGAGCCCGGGCACCGGGGAGCTGTTTTTT. V is TRBV18 and J is TRBJ2-2; D is ambiguous. Trimming took 2 bases from V and 4 from J, leaving 11 bases between them. The CDR3 is 15 amino acids. Germline V CDR1 and CDR2: KGHSH, LQKENI.

The sample holds a few counts of this clone. The chain combines TRBV20-1 with TRBJ1-1, with D uncertain. Trimming pared 4 bases from V and 1 base from J, leaving 4 bases between. CDR3 length: 11 amino acids. The germline gives CDR1 DFQATT, CDR2 SNEGSKA (reference sequence). The CDR3 bases are TGCAGTGCTACTCGGAACACTGAAGCTTTCTTT. Its translation: CSATRNTEAFF.

This chain joins TRBV27 and TRBJ2-1, with a possible D match to TRBD1 (5 bases). Between the trimmed V and J ends, which lost 4 bases and 12 bases, there was a span of 19 bases. Germline V gene data show CDR1 as MNHEY and CDR2 as SMNVEV (reference sequence). There are 14 residues in the CDR3. CDR3 DNA sequence: TGTGCCAGCAGTTCCTTCCGATCTGCTCAGGGGCAGTTCTTC. Translation gives CASSSFRSAQGQFF.

CDR3 residues: CASSLNGAGNYGYTF. DNA for the CDR3: TGTGCCAGCAGCTTGAATGGGGCGGGAAACTATGGCTACACCTTC. The J gene is TRBJ1-2, the V gene TRBV5-6; a weak D match, TRBD1 (5 bases). There are 15 residues in the CDR3. Germline loops: CDR1 SGHDT, CDR2 YYEEEE. The V end was cut by 1 base, the J end by 2 bases, with 12 bases between.

The chain carries TRBV28 and TRBJ2-1; a weak D match, TRBD2 (6 bases). The CDR3 is made up of 16 amino acids. CDR1 and CDR2 (germline): MDHEN, SYDVKM. V gave up 7 bases and J gave up 0 bases, with 16 bases separating them. The CDR3 nucleotides are TGTGCCAGCAATCCCTTTAGCGGTAGCTCCTACAATGAGCAGTTCTTC. Translating it yields CASNPFSGSSYNEQFF.

This clone appeared a single time. This rearrangement joins TRBV5-1 to TRBJ2-7; maybe TRBD2 (7 bases). Per germline, CDR1 SGHRS and CDR2 YFSETQ. The V gene lost 4 bases and the J gene lost 0 bases, with 8 bases spanning the gap. The length of the CDR3 is 13 residues. DNA of the CDR3: TGCGCCAGCAGCCGGGGGGCCTCCTACGAGCAGTACTTC. It translates to CASSRGASYEQYF.

The chain links TRBV12-5 to TRBJ1-2; 11 nucleotides match TRBD1. Germline CDR1 LGHNT, CDR2 FRNRAP. The CDR3 spans 16 residues. The junction had 9 bases not matched to a gene; V was cut back by 0 bases and J by 9 bases. The CDR3 nucleotides read TGTGCTAGTGGTTTGGTAGTGACAGGGACAGGGGGACGCTACACCTTC. Protein sequence: CASGLVVTGTGGRYTF.

The rearrangement uses TRBV15 and TRBJ2-5, with 7 bases fitting TRBD1. The length of the CDR3 is 14 residues. The V and J ends lost 5 bases and 5 bases, in that order; junction bases with no gene match: 8. Per the germline V gene, CDR1 is LNHNV and CDR2 is YYDKDF (reference sequence). The CDR3 is CATSVRQGRETQYF. In DNA form, the CDR3 reads TGTGCCACCAGCGTAAGACAGGGACGGGAGACCCAGTACTTC. Supplemented by reference TRBV15 and TRBJ2-5, the full variable domain reads DAMVIQNPRYQVTQFGKPVTLSCSQTLNHNVMYWYQQKSSQAPKLLFHYYDKDFNNEADTPDNFQSRRPNTSFCFLDIRSPGLGDTAMYLCATSVRQGRETQYFGPGTRLLVL.